These T cell receptor beta chains were read from a single sample in a study of blood T cell repertoires in COVID-19. Assay used: immunoSEQ multiplex PCR; TCRdb lists only in-frame clones, some missing. The sample has some 70,000 clones; 80% are singletons. Sequenced material: peripheral blood. Receptors originate from a human donor in a cohort sampled during active COVID-19. CDR3s include the opening cysteine and the closing phenylalanine or tryptophan. A D gene is named only where the DNA matches it firmly. Not all rows give a size; the values are once, few, many and, for expanded clones, a class.

j_call clone_size d_call v_call cdr3_nt cdr3_aa
TRBJ1-1 few - TRBV7-2 TGTGCCAGCAGCTCGCAGGTGAACACTGAAGCTTTCTTT CASSSQVNTEAFF
TRBJ2-3 - TRBD2 TRBV30 TGTGCCTGGAGGACCCTAGCGGGGGGGTCAGATACGCAGTATTTT CAWRTLAGGSDTQYF
TRBJ2-3 - TRBD2 TRBV9 TGTGCCAGCAGCCCGACTAGCGGGGATTTACCCACAGATACGCAGTATTTT CASSPTSGDLPTDTQYF
TRBJ1-1 - TRBD1 TRBV6-5 TGTGCCAGCAGTCCCAACAGGGGGAACACTGAAGCTTTCTTT CASSPNRGNTEAFF
TRBJ1-1 - TRBD1 TRBV9 TGTGCCAGCAGCGTAAAATGGACAGGGATAACTGAAGCTTTCTTT CASSVKWTGITEAFF
TRBJ2-2 - TRBD2 TRBV4-3 TGCGCCAGCAGCCAAGATAGGGCTAGCGGGGGGGCCGGGGAGCTGTTTTTT CASSQDRASGGAGELFF
TRBJ1-6 - - TRBV2 TGTGCCAGCAGTGACAGAGGCTATAATTCACCCCTCCACTTT CASSDRGYNSPLHF
TRBJ2-7 many - TRBV4-3 TGCGCCAGCAGCCAAGATACCAGCTCCTACGAGCAGTACTTC CASSQDTSSYEQYF
TRBJ1-5 - - TRBV7-2 TGTGCCAGCAGCTTAGAAGGGGTCGGCGCTCAGCCCCAGCATTTT CASSLEGVGAQPQHF
TRBJ1-2 - TRBD1 TRBV28 TGTGCCAGCAGCCGCTCAGGACAGGGATTTAACTATGGCTACACCTTC CASSRSGQGFNYGYTF
TRBJ1-2 - TRBD1 TRBV7-2 TGTGCCAGCAGCCCGGGACAGCCCTGGGGTGGCTACACCTTC CASSPGQPWGGYTF
TRBJ2-1 - - TRBV12-3/TRBV12-4 TGTGCCAGCAGTGAAGAGCGGGTGAGGCAGTTCTTC CASSEERVRQFF
TRBJ2-5 - TRBD2 TRBV7-3 TGTGCCAGCAGCGCACTAGCGGGTCGAACGGAGACCCAGTACTTC CASSALAGRTETQYF
TRBJ1-3 - TRBD1 TRBV10-3 TGTGCCATCAGTGGCGGGACAGGGATTGGAAACACCATATATTTT CAISGGTGIGNTIYF
TRBJ1-4 few - TRBV18 TGTGCCAGCTCACCGACCGACAGAAAAAGTAATGAAAAACTGTTTTTT CASSPTDRKSNEKLFF
TRBJ2-7 - TRBD1 TRBV24-1 TGTGCCACCAGTTCGACAGGGGGCAGGACCGAGCAGTACTTC CATSSTGGRTEQYF
TRBJ2-1 - - TRBV4-1 TGCGCCAGCAGCCAATGGCGGGGTCCCACGAATGAGCAGTTCTTC CASSQWRGPTNEQFF
TRBJ2-3 - TRBD2 TRBV5-8 TGTGCCAGCAGCATCGGACTAGCGGGGGGGCAAGATACGCAGTATTTT CASSIGLAGGQDTQYF
TRBJ1-5 - - TRBV9 TGTGCCAGCAGCGTAGCTCCGGGTAGCAATCAGCCCCAGCATTTT CASSVAPGSNQPQHF
TRBJ2-5 - TRBD2 TRBV5-4 TGTGCCAGCAGTCCGGGAGGCGGGGCACCGTCGGAGACCCAGTACTTC CASSPGGGAPSETQYF
TRBJ1-5 - - TRBV9 TGTGCCAGCAGCGTAGCTACGGGGAGCAATCAGCCCCAGCATTTT CASSVATGSNQPQHF
TRBJ1-5 - - TRBV21-1 TGTGCCAGCAGCAAAGGAGGGTTCACCGGACAGATAAAGAATAGCAATCAGCCCCAGCATTTT CASSKGGFTGQIKNSNQPQHF
TRBJ2-1 - - TRBV9 TGTGCCAGCAGCCCCGAGTCCTACAATGAGCAGTTCTTC CASSPESYNEQFF
TRBJ2-1 - TRBD1 TRBV12-3/TRBV12-4 TGTGCCAGCACCCCAGACAGGGGGCATGAGCAGTTCTTC CASTPDRGHEQFF
TRBJ1-2 few - TRBV4-3 TGCGCCAGCAGCCAAGATCGGGTGAGCGGCTACACCTTC CASSQDRVSGYTF
TRBJ2-1 - - TRBV5-1 TGCGCCAGCAGCCCGGACAAGAACAATGAGCAGTTCTTC CASSPDKNNEQFF
TRBJ1-3 once - TRBV30 TGTGCCTGGAGTCCCTCGGGACCTACCGTAGGGTTCGGGGGGGGAAACACCATATATTTT CAWSPSGPTVGFGGGNTIYF
TRBJ2-1 once - TRBV4-1 TGCGCCAGCAGCCAAGAGGTGGCGGGCTCCTACAATGAGCAGTTCTTC CASSQEVAGSYNEQFF
TRBJ2-3 - TRBD2 TRBV10-1 TGCGCCAGCAGCCAGCGGGAGGGAAGCACAGATACGCAGTATTTT CASSQREGSTDTQYF
TRBJ1-1 - TRBD1 TRBV5-1 TGCGCCAGCAGCCAGCGGACAGGGGAGTCATCTGAAGCTTTCTTT CASSQRTGESSEAFF
TRBJ2-3 few TRBD2 TRBV9 TGTGCCAGCAGTCAAACCGGGACTACCACAGATACGCAGTATTTT CASSQTGTTTDTQYF
TRBJ1-1 - TRBD1 TRBV5-6 TGTGCCAGCAGACAGGGGGCTTTAAACACTGAAGCTTTCTTT CASRQGALNTEAFF
TRBJ1-2 - - TRBV5-1 TGCGCCAGCAGCGCGGCTTTGAGCGTAAACTATGGCTACACCTTC CASSAALSVNYGYTF
TRBJ1-5 - - TRBV6-6 TGTGCCAGCAGTGATAGGACATCTTATCAGCCCCAGCATTTT CASSDRTSYQPQHF
TRBJ2-2 once - TRBV19 TGTGCCAGTTTACAGGGATTTAACACCGGGGAGCTGTTTTTT CASLQGFNTGELFF
TRBJ2-5 - TRBD2 TRBV6-2/TRBV6-3 TGTGCCAGCAGTTACTGGGGACTAGTGGAAGAGACCCAGTACTTC CASSYWGLVEETQYF
TRBJ1-3 - - TRBV6-2/TRBV6-3 TGTGCCAGCAGTCCCAGCCCTGCGGCCGGAAACACCATATATTTT CASSPSPAAGNTIYF
TRBJ1-6 - TRBD1 TRBV7-9 TGTGCCAGCAGCGCCGGGACAGGATCCTCACCCCTCCACTTT CASSAGTGSSPLHF
TRBJ2-7 - TRBD2 TRBV11-2 TGTGCCAGCAGCTCCCCTAGCGGGGGGGCCGTCGAGCAGTACTTC CASSSPSGGAVEQYF
TRBJ2-1 - TRBD1 TRBV25-1 TGTGCCAGCAGGCATCGGGACAGGCCCAGGGAGGAGCAGTTCTTC CASRHRDRPREEQFF
TRBJ2-4 - TRBD1 TRBV11-1 TGTGCCAGCAGCTTAGTTCAGGGGGCGGCCAAAAACATTCAGTACTTC CASSLVQGAAKNIQYF
TRBJ1-2 - TRBD1 TRBV25-1 TGTGCCAGCAGTAGGGGACAGGGTGGCTACACCTTC CASSRGQGGYTF
TRBJ2-5 - - TRBV11-3 TGTGCCAGCAGCCCAGGGGAGACCCAGTACTTC CASSPGETQYF
TRBJ2-5 - TRBD2 TRBV29-1 TGCAGCGTTGAACGGGCTAGCGGGGGCACTTTGGGGACCCAGTACTTC CSVERASGGTLGTQYF
TRBJ1-4 - TRBD1 TRBV18 TGTGCCAGCTCACGTGTTCCTTGGCAGGGGGCCCTTAATGAAAAACTGTTTTTT CASSRVPWQGALNEKLFF
TRBJ2-1 - - TRBV28 TGTGCCACCATTACAGGGTTAGGTGAGCAGTTCTTC CATITGLGEQFF
TRBJ2-1 few - TRBV11-2 TGTGCCAGCAGGTACACAGGGTTCGGTGAGCAGTTCTTC CASRYTGFGEQFF
TRBJ2-3 - TRBD2 TRBV18 TGTGCCAGCTCACCAGCTAGCGGGAGGGCTTCTAGCACAGATACGCAGTATTTT CASSPASGRASSTDTQYF
TRBJ1-5 - - TRBV5-1 TGCGCCAGCAGCTTGGGGGGCGACAATCAGCCCCAGCATTTT CASSLGGDNQPQHF
TRBJ2-5 - TRBD2 TRBV7-8 TGTGCCAGCAGCTTGGGACTAGCGGGGAGGGTAGAGACCCAGTACTTC CASSLGLAGRVETQYF
TRBJ2-1 - TRBD2 TRBV5-1 TGCGCCAGCAGCTTGGCACTAGCGGGATTGAATGAGCAGTTCTTC CASSLALAGLNEQFF
TRBJ1-3 - - TRBV3-1/TRBV3-2 TGTGCCAGCAGTCCAGGGGATTACTCTGGAAACACCATATATTTT CASSPGDYSGNTIYF
TRBJ2-7 - - TRBV4-3 TGCGCCAGCAGCCAAGACCAGATCGACACAGCCCGGTACTTC CASSQDQIDTARYF
TRBJ2-5 - TRBD2 TRBV6-5 TGTGCCAGCAGTTCGGGACTAGCGTCCGAGACCCAGTACTTC CASSSGLASETQYF
TRBJ2-5 - TRBD2 TRBV7-2 TGTGCCAGCAGCCATCCGGGGGACTACCTAGGAGAGACCCAGTACTTC CASSHPGDYLGETQYF
TRBJ2-5 - - TRBV10-3 TGTGCCATCACCCCCAGGGTCCCCCAGTACTTC CAITPRVPQYF
TRBJ2-6 - - TRBV5-4 TGTGCCAGCAGCTTGGTTGTCGGAGTCTCTGGGGCCAACGTCCTGACTTTC CASSLVVGVSGANVLTF
TRBJ2-1 - TRBD1 TRBV6-2/TRBV6-3 TGTGCCAGCAGCCAGACAGGGCATGAGCAGTTCTTC CASSQTGHEQFF
TRBJ1-1 - - TRBV6-2/TRBV6-3 TGTGCCAGCAGTTACTCTCGCGGGAACCCTGAAGCTTTCTTT CASSYSRGNPEAFF